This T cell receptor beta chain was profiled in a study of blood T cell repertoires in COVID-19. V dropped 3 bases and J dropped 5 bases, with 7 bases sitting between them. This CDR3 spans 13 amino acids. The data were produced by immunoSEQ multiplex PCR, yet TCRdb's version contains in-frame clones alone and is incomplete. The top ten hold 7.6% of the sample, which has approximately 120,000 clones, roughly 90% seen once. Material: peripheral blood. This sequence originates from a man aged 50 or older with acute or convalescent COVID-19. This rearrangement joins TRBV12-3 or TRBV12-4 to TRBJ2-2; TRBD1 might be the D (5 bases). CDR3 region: CASSFPGTGELFF. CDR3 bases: TGTGCCAGCAGTTTCCCAGGGACCGGGGAGCTGTTTTTT.